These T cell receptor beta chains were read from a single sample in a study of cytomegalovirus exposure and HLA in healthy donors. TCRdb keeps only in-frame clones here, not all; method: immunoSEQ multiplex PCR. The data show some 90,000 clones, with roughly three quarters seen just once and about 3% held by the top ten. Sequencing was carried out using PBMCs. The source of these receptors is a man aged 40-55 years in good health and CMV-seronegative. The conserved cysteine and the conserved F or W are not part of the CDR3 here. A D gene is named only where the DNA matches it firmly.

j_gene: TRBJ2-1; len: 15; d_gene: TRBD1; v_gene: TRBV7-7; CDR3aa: ASSLAPTGGTYNEQF
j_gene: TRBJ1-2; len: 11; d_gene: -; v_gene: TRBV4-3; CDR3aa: ASSQLPGNGYT
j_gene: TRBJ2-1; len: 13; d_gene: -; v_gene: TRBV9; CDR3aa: ASSVGLGGYNEQF
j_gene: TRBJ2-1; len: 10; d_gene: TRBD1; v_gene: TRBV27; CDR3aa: ASSRQGNEQF
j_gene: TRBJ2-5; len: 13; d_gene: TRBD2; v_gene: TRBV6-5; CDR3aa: ASSAGTSGQETQY
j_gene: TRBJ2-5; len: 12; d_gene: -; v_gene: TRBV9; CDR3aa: ASSVAGRQETQY
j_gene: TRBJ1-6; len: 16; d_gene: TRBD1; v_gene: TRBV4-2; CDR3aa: ASSLTGGGGAYNSPLH
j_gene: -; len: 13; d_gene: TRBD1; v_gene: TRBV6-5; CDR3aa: ASRARDRGIYEQY
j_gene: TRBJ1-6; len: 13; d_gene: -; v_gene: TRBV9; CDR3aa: ASSVAPQNDSPLH
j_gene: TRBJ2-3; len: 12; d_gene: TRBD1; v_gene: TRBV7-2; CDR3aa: ASSPGQGADTQY
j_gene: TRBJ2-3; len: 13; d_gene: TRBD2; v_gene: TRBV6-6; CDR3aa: ASSYDSGGADTQY
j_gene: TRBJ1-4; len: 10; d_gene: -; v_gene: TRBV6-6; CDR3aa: ASQVRGEKLF
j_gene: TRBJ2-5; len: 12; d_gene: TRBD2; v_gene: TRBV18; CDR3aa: ASSPGEGVETQY
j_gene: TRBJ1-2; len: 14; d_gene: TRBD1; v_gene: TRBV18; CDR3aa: ASSPGTGPANYGYT
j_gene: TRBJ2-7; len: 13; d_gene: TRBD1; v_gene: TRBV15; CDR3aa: ATSSDSTGGYEQY
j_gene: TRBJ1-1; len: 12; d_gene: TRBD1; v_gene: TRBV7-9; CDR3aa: ASSLQGVNTEAF
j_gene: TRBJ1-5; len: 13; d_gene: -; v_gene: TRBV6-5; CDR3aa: ASSYSGTNGQPQH
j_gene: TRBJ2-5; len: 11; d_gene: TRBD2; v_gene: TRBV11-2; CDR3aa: ASSNSGAETQY
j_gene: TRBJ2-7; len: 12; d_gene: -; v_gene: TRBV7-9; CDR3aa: ASSLRDISYEQY
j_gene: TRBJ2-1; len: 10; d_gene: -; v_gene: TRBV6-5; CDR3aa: ASRSGIYEQF
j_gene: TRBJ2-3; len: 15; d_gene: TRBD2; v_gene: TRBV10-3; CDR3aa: AISESLAGGGPDTQY
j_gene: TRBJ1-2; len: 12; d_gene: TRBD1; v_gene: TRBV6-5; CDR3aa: ASSLGQGKRGYT
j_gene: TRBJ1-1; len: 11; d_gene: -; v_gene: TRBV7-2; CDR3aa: ASSWAGYTEAF
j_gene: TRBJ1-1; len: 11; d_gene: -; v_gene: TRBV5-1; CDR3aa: ASSLQGWTEAF
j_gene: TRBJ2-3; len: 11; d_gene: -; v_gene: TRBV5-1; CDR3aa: ASSPQGADTQY
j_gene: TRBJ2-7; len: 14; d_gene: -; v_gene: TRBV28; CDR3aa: ASSLLGGSPSYEQY
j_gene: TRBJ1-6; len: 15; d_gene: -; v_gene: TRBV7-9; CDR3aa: ASSLDPGGHGNSPLH
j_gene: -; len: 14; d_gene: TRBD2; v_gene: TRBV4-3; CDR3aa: ASSQVTSGVSYEQY
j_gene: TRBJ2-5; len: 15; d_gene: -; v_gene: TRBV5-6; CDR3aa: ASSETKSTTLRETQY
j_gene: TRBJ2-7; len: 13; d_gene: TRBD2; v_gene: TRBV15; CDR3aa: ATSRAPGGFREQY
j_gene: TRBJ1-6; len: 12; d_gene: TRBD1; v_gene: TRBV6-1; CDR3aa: ASSESGQSSPLH
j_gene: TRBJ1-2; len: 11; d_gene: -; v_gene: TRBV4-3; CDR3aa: ASSPGEGRGYT
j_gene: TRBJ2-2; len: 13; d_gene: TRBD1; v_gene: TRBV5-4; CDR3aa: ASSSDRVNTGELF
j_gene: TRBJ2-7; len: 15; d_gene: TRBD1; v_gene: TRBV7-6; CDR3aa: ASSLATGTGRSYEQY
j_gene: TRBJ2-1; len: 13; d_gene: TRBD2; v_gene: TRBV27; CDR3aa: ASSFSSGGLNEQF
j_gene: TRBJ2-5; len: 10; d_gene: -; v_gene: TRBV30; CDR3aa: AWSEQGETQY
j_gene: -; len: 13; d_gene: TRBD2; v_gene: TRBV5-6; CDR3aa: ASSFIAGSSYEQY
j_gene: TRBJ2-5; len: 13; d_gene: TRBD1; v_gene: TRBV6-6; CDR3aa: ASSYLSDRGETQY
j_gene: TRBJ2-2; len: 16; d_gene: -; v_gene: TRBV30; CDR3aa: AWNLGDMSVVNTGELF
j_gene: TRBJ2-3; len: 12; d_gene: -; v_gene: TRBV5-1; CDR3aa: ASSLGGGTDTQY
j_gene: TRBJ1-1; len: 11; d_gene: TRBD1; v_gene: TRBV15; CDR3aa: ATGQGAQNGSF